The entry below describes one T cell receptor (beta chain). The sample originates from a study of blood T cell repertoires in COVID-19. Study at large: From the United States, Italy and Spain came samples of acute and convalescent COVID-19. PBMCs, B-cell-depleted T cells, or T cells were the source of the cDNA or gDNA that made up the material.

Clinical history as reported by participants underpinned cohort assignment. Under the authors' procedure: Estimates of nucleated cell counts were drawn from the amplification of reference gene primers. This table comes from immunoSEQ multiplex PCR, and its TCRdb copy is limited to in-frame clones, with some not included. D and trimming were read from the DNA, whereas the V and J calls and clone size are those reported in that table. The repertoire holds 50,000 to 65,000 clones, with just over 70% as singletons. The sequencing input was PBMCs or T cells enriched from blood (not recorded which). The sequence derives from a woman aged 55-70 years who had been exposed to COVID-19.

CDR3 DNA sequence: TGTGCCAGCAGCTTGGCCCAACGGGGTAATTCACCCCTCCACTTT. This encodes CASSLAQRGNSPLHF. The chain has TRBV7-3 and TRBJ1-6; D is unclear. V lost 3 bases and J lost 6, with 12 bases in between. CDR1 and CDR2 (germline): SGHTA, FQGTGA. The length of the CDR3 is 15 residues.